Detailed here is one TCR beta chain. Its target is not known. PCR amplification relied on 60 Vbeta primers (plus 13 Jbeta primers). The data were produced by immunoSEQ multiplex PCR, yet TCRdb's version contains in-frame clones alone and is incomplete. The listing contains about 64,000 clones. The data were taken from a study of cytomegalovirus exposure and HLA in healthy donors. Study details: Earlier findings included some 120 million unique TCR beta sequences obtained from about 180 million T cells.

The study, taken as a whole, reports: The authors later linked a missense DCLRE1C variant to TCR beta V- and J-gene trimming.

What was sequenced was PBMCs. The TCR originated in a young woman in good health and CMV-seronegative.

This CDR3 reads CASSLGGSGANVLTF. In nucleotides, the CDR3 is TGTGCCAGCAGCTTGGGGGGGTCTGGGGCCAACGTCCTGACTTTC. The rearrangement joins TRBV7-9 to TRBJ2-6, with 7 bases lining up with TRBD2. The germline gives CDR1 SEHNR, CDR2 FQNEAQ (reference sequence). This CDR3 is built from 15 residues. V lost 3 bases, J lost 1 base, and 0 bases stayed unmatched.